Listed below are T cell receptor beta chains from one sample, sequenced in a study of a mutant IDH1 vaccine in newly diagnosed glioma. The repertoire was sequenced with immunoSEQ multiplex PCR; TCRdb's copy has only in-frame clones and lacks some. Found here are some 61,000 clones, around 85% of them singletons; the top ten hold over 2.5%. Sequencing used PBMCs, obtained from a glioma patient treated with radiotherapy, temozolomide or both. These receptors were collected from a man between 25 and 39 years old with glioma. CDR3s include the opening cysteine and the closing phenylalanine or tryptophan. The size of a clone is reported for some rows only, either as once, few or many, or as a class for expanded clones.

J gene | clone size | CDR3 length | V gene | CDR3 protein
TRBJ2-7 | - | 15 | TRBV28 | CASSFRARGVVEQYF
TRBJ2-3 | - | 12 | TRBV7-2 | CASSTYTDTQYF
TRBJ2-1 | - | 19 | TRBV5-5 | CASSLGTSGSQGLYNEQFF
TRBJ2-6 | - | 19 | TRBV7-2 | CASSPRLGGASSGANVLTF
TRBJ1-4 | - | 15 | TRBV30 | CAWSVDRTTNEKLFF
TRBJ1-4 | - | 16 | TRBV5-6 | CASSFGTGTTNEKLFF
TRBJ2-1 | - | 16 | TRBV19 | CASSIWGQGVQNEQFF
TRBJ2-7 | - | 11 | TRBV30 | CAWTGGYEQYF
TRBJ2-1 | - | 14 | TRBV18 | CASSPPPGRNEQFF
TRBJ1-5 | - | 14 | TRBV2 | CASRTGLSNQPQHF
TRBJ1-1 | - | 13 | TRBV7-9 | CAIKWGGNTEAFF
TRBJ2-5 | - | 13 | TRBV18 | CASSRDKQETQYF
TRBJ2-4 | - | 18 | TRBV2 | CASSEVGTEGLAKNIQYF
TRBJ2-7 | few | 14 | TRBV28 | CASTTGTIVNEQYF
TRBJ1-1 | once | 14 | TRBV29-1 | CSVEAYRRNTEAFF
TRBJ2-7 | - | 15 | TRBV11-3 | CASSFRQGSSYEQYF
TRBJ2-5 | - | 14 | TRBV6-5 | CASSYSTSGETQYF
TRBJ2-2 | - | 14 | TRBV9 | CASSARRIAGELFF
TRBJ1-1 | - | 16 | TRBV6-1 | CASSGGGVGLNTEAFF
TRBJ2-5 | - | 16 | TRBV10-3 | CAISDQTSGDWETQYF
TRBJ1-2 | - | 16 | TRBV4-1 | CASSHILTGSDLGYTF
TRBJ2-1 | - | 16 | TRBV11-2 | CASSPLPGLASNEQFF
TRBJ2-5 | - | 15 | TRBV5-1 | CASSLAGAPQETQYF
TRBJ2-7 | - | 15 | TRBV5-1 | CASSEGLTGIGEQYF
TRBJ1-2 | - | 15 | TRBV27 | CASSFGGANFPGYTF
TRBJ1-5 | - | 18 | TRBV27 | CASSAPGQGEWSNQPQHF
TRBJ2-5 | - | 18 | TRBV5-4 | CASSRPIPSGGNQETQYF
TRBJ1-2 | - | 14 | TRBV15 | CATSSGSPGGGYTF
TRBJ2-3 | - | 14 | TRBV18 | CASSPRGTKDTQYF
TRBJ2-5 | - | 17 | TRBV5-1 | CASSLPNPLQSQETQYF
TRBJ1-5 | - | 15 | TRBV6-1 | CASTVGTVSNQPQHF
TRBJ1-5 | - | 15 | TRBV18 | CASSPFGGSGQPQHF
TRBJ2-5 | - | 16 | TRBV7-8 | CASSSKSKAAQETQYF
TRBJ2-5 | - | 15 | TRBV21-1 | CASSRYTVPRETQYF
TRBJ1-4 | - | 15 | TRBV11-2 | CASSGTSLPNEKLFF
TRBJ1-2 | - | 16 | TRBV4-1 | CASSQDPVDSIYGYTF
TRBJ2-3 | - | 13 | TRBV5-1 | CASSFDGTDTQYF
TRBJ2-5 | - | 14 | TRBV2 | CASSGVYRGETQYF
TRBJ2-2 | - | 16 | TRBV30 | CAWSVSYGGSTGELFF
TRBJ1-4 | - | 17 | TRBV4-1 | CASSQYDRGLGNEKLFF
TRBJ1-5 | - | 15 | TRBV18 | CASSPPQGGAQPQHF
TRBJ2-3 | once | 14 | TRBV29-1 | CSVDRGQVTDTQYF
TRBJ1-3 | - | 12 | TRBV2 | CATGHLGNTIYF
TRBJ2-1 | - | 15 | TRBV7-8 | CASSFLRGPYNEQFF
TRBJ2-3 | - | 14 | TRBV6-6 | CASSTGWFTDTQYF